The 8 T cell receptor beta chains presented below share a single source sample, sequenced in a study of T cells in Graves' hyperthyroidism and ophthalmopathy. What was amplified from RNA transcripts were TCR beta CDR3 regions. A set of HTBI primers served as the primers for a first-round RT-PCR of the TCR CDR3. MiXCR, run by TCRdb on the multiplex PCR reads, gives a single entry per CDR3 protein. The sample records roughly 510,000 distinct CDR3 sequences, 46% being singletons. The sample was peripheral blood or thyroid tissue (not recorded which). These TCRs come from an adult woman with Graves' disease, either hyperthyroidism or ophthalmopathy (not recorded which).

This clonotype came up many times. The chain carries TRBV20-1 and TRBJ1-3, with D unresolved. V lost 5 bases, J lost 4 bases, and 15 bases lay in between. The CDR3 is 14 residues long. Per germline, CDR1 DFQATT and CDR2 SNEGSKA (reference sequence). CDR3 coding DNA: TGCAGTGCTCCCATGCCCCGGAGGGGAAACACCATATATTTT. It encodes CSAPMPRRGNTIYF.

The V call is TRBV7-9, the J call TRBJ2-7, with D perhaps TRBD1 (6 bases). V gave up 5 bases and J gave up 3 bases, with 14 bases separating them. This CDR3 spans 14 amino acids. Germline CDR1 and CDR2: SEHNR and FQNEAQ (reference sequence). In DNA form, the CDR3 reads TGTGCCAGCAGCCTCCAAGGGGGAGACTACGAGCAGTACTTC. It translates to CASSLQGGDYEQYF.

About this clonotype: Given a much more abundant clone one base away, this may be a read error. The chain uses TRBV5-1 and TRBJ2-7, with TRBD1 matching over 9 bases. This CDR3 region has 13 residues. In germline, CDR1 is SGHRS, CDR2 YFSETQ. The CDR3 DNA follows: TGCGTCAGCACAGGGGGCGTTCTTCACGAGCAGTACTTC. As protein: CVSTGGVLHEQYF.

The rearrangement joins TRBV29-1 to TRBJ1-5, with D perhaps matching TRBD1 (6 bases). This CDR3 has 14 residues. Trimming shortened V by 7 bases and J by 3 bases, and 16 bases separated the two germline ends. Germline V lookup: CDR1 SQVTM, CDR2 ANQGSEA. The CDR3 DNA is TGCAGCGCGAGGACTGGACAGTCCAATCAGCCCCAGCATTTT. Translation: CSARTGQSNQPQHF.

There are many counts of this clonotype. The CDR3: CASSVRGHQETQYF. In DNA, the CDR3 is TGTGCCAGCAGCGTCAGGGGACACCAAGAGACCCAGTACTTC. The chain combines TRBV9 with TRBJ2-5; D may be TRBD1 (6 bases). This CDR3 region has 14 residues. Germline CDR1 SGDLS, CDR2 YYNGEE. The V and J ends lost 2 bases and 0 bases respectively, with 8 bases between them. Based on the CDR3 plus reference TRBV9 and TRBJ2-5, the full variable domain is DSGVTQTPKHLITATGQRVTLRCSPRSGDLSVYWYQQSLDQGLQFLIQYYNGEERAKGNILERFSAQQFPDLHSELNLSSLELGDSALYFCASSVRGHQETQYFGPGTRLLVL.

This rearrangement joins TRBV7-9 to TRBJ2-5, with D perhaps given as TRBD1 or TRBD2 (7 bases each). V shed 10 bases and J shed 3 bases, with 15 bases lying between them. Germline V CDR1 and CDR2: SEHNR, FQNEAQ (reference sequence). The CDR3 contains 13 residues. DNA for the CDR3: TGTGCCACTCAAGCGGGACAGAAAGAGACCCAGTACTTC. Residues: CATQAGQKETQYF.

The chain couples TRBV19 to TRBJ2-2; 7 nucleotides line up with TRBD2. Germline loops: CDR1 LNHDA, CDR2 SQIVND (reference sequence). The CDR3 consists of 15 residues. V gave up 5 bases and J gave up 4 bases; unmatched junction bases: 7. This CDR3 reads CASSPGLTTTGELFF. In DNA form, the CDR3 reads TGTGCCAGTAGTCCGGGACTAACCACCACCGGGGAGCTGTTTTTT.

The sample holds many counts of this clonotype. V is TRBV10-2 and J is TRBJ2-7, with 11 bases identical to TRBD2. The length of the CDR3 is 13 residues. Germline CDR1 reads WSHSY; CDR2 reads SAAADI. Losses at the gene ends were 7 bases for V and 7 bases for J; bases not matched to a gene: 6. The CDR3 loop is CASMTSGIFEQYF. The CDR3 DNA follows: TGCGCCAGCATGACTAGCGGGATTTTTGAGCAGTACTTC.